The 29 T cell receptor beta chains below were found in one sample sequenced in a study of blood T cell repertoires in COVID-19. Method: immunoSEQ multiplex PCR; TCRdb's copy keeps in-frame clones and lacks some. Of fewer than 85,000 clones listed, 70% to 90% were seen once; the top ten hold 5.4%. Sequences were obtained from peripheral blood. The origin of the receptors is a man aged 60 to 75 with acute or convalescent COVID-19.

Only one count was recorded for this clone. The V gene is TRBV24-1, the J gene TRBJ2-2; the D is unclear. Between the trimmed V and J ends, which lost 3 bases and 6 bases, there was a span of 10 bases. CDR1 is KGHDR, CDR2 SFDVKD, per germline. The CDR3 is 14 residues long. The CDR3 coding sequence is TGTGCCACCAGTGATACTTCCGATCCCGGGGAGCTGTTTTTT. It is translated as CATSDTSDPGELFF.

The chain couples TRBV12-5 to TRBJ1-2; D is unresolved. Germline V gives CDR1 LGHNT, CDR2 FRNRAP. The CDR3 contains 13 residues. The V end lost 5 bases, the J end lost 0 bases, and 7 bases lay between the germline ends. The DNA for the CDR3 is TGTGCTAGTGGTCCGCAGACTAACTATGGCTACACCTTC. It specifies CASGPQTNYGYTF.

The V call is TRBV9, the J call TRBJ2-1; no reliable D call. Per the germline V gene, CDR1 is SGDLS and CDR2 is YYNGEE. The CDR3 is 12 residues long. V lost 3 bases to trimming and J lost 3 bases, with 4 bases between them. DNA for the CDR3: TGTGCCAGCAGCGCAGGCTACAATGAGCAGTTCTTC. This gives the protein CASSAGYNEQFF.

This chain joins TRBV5-4 and TRBJ2-3; 15 bases are a match to TRBD2. Germline V gene data show CDR1 as SGHNT and CDR2 as YYREEE (reference sequence). The CDR3 extends over 17 amino acids. V lost 4 bases, J lost 1 base, and 4 bases stayed unmatched. The CDR3 region is CASSPGLAGGGTDTQYF. The CDR3 DNA sequence: TGTGCCAGCAGCCCAGGACTAGCGGGGGGGGGCACAGATACGCAGTATTTT.

The chain recombines TRBV18 with TRBJ2-5, with D possibly being TRBD2 (5 bases). Germline V gene lookup returns CDR1 KGHSH and CDR2 LQKENI. The length of the CDR3 is 14 residues. V lost 4 bases to trimming and J lost 5 bases, with 14 bases between them. The CDR3 nucleotides read TGTGCCAGCTCACAACTAGGAGGACGGGAGACCCAGTACTTC. It is translated as CASSQLGGRETQYF.

This chain connects TRBV6-2 or TRBV6-3 to TRBJ2-1, with 7 nucleotides matching TRBD2. The CDR3 spans 14 residues. Trimming cost V 5 bases and J 10 bases; bases outside gene matches: 11. Germline lookup yields CDR1 MNHEY and CDR2 SVGEGT. CDR3 in amino acids: CASSRAGIRGEQFF. CDR3 DNA: TGTGCCAGCAGTAGAGCGGGGATACGCGGGGAGCAGTTCTTC.

The chain is built from TRBV7-3 and TRBJ2-1, with 9 bases identical to TRBD2. Trimming removed 2 bases from V and 2 bases from J; junction bases left unmatched: 1. Germline assignment: CDR1 SGHTA and CDR2 FQGTGA. This CDR3 region has 15 residues. CDR3 bases: TGTGCCAGCAGCTTAGTAGCGGGGGCCTACAATGAGCAGTTCTTC. Encoded protein: CASSLVAGAYNEQFF.

This clone has only one observation. V gene TRBV3-1 (or the pseudogene TRBV3-2) combines with J gene TRBJ1-1; the D gene is possibly TRBD1 (5 bases). V was shortened by 4 bases and J by 8 bases, with 23 bases between the two germline ends. CDR3 size: 16 residues. The germline V gene has CDR1 LGHDT and CDR2 YNNKEL (reference sequence). Written as DNA, the CDR3 is TGTGCCAGCAGCCCACCCTCGTTTTCGGGGGAAAAGGAAGCTTTCTTT. Its translation: CASSPPSFSGEKEAFF.

The chain employs TRBV9 and TRBJ2-3, with D possibly matching TRBD1 (7 bases). CDR1 and CDR2 (germline): SGDLS, YYNGEE. Trimming pared 4 bases from V and 1 base from J, leaving 13 bases between. The CDR3 contains 15 residues. The CDR3: CASSSRGAGTDTQYF. The DNA of the CDR3 is TGTGCCAGCAGCTCCAGGGGGGCGGGCACAGATACGCAGTATTTT.

This rearrangement joins TRBV19 to TRBJ2-2; TRBD1 aligns across 9 bases. This CDR3 is built from 15 residues. J lost 5 bases, V lost 4 bases, and 5 bases had no gene match. Germline V gives CDR1 LNHDA, CDR2 SQIVND (reference sequence). CDR3 protein: CASSKGQGATGELFF. For the CDR3, the DNA is TGTGCCAGTAGTAAGGGACAGGGCGCAACCGGGGAGCTGTTTTTT.

The chain is built from TRBV3-1 (or the pseudogene TRBV3-2) and TRBJ1-2; 8 bases map to TRBD1. The CDR3 length is 15 residues. Germline trimming cut 3 bases from V and 2 bases from J; bases unmatched to any gene: 5. The germline gives CDR1 LGHDT, CDR2 YNNKEL (reference sequence). CDR3: CASSHQGAQNYGYTF. CDR3 sequence (DNA): TGTGCCAGCAGCCACCAGGGGGCGCAGAACTATGGCTACACCTTC.

The V and J genes are TRBV4-3 and TRBJ2-2, with D possibly matching TRBD1 (6 bases). There are 18 residues in the CDR3. V lost 0 bases, J lost 3 bases, and 17 bases lay in between. CDR1 LGHNA and CDR2 YSLEER come from the germline V gene. CDR3 DNA: TGCGCCAGCAGCCAAGACCCCTACGCAGGGGCCTACACCGGGGAGCTGTTTTTT. Its protein is CASSQDPYAGAYTGELFF.

J is TRBJ1-5 and V is TRBV18, with D tentatively TRBD1 (6 bases). This CDR3 region has 14 residues. Per germline, CDR1 KGHSH and CDR2 LQKENI. The V end lost 6 bases, the J end lost 3 bases, and 12 bases lay between the germline ends. DNA of the CDR3: TGTGCCAGCTCGCCGACAGGTACCAATCAGCCCCAGCATTTT. Translating gives CASSPTGTNQPQHF.

The chain combines TRBV5-4 with TRBJ2-2; D is perhaps TRBD2 (5 bases). The length of the CDR3 is 15 residues. Germline-derived CDR1 and CDR2 are SGHNT and YYREEE (reference sequence). The V end was cut by 4 bases, the J end by 0 bases, with 10 bases between. CDR3 sequence (DNA): TGTGCCAGCAGCCTGACTATGGCGAACACCGGGGAGCTGTTTTTT. Protein product: CASSLTMANTGELFF.

The chain uses TRBV5-8 and TRBJ1-2, with a tentative D call TRBD1 (5 bases). V was clipped by 4 bases and J by 2 bases, with 12 bases between them. This CDR3 has 14 amino acids. Germline V CDR1 and CDR2: SGHTS, YDEGEE. CDR3 in amino acids: CASSRRAGNYGYTF. The CDR3 DNA sequence: TGTGCCAGCAGCCGGCGCGCAGGGAACTATGGCTACACCTTC.

The CDR3 loop reads CASSQVTENTEAFF. The DNA of the CDR3 is TGTGCCAGCAGCCAAGTTACAGAGAACACTGAAGCTTTCTTT. The chain has TRBV14 and TRBJ1-1; D not certain. Per the germline V gene, CDR1 is SGHDN and CDR2 is FVKESK. The CDR3 has 14 amino acids. The ends were cut back, 1 base at V and 1 base at J, with 7 bases in the middle. The full variable domain, in which reference TRBV14 and TRBJ1-1 provide the parts outside the CDR3, is EAGVTQFPSHSVIEKGQTVTLRCDPISGHDNLYWYRRVMGKEIKFLLHFVKESKQDESGMPNNRFLAERTGGTYSTLKVQPAELEDSGVYFCASSQVTENTEAFFGQGTRLTVV.

The chain joins TRBV2 to TRBJ1-1, with D possibly matching TRBD1 (5 bases). CDR1 is SNHLY and CDR2 is FYNNEI in the germline V gene. The CDR3 is 13 amino acids. V gave up 6 bases and J gave up 0 bases, with 8 bases separating them. For the CDR3, the DNA is TGTGCCAGCAGCCAGGGAATGAACACTGAAGCTTTCTTT. Translating it yields CASSQGMNTEAFF.

In nucleotides, the CDR3 is TGTGCCAGTAGTATACAGGATTTTGACACTGAAGCTTTCTTT. Its protein product is CASSIQDFDTEAFF. The chain has TRBV19 and TRBJ1-1; D gene unclear. Germline V gene lookup returns CDR1 LNHDA and CDR2 SQIVND (reference sequence). V was pared by 2 bases and J by 3 bases, with 10 bases between. This CDR3 has 14 residues.

The rearrangement joins TRBV19 to TRBJ2-7; D is undetermined. Germline V lookup: CDR1 LNHDA, CDR2 SQIVND (reference sequence). V gave up 3 bases and J gave up 1 base, with 10 bases separating them. This CDR3 is 14 amino acids long. CDR3 bases: TGTGCCAGTAGTATTGCCAGGAATTCCTACGAGCAGTACTTC. Its protein is CASSIARNSYEQYF. The whole variable domain, filled in from reference TRBV19 and TRBJ2-7, reads DGGITQSPKYLFRKEGQNVTLSCEQNLNHDAMYWYRQDPGQGLRLIYYSQIVNDFQKGDIAEGYSVSREKKESFPLTVTSAQKNPTAFYLCASSIARNSYEQYFGPGTRLTVT.

The genes are TRBV11-3 and TRBJ1-2; D perhaps matches TRBD1 (6 bases). This CDR3 has 15 residues. The V end was cut by 5 bases, the J end by 7 bases, with 20 bases between. From germline, CDR1 is SGHNT and CDR2 YENEEA. This chain's CDR3 is CASSLSLDRLGGYTF. The CDR3 DNA sequence: TGTGCCAGCAGCCTCTCTCTGGACAGACTGGGTGGCTACACCTTC.

V usage is TRBV9 and J usage is TRBJ2-7; 13 nucleotides agree with TRBD2. V lost 2 bases and J lost 2; bases outside the gene matches: 4. The CDR3 extends over 16 amino acids. From germline, CDR1 is SGDLS and CDR2 YYNGEE. The CDR3 DNA reads TGTGCCAGCAGCGTCCGGGGACTAGCGGGGCCCTACGAGCAGTACTTC. This codes for CASSVRGLAGPYEQYF.

The rearrangement links TRBV3-1 (or the pseudogene TRBV3-2) to TRBJ1-1; 7 bases line up with TRBD1. The CDR3 contains 13 residues. Trimming removed 3 bases from V and 5 bases from J; junction bases left unmatched: 3. Per germline, CDR1 LGHDT and CDR2 YNNKEL (reference sequence). In DNA, the CDR3 is TGTGCCAGCAGCCAGAGGGGGCCGACTGAAGCTTTCTTT. This gives the protein CASSQRGPTEAFF.

The chain couples TRBV19 to TRBJ1-5, with D possibly being TRBD1 (6 bases). There are 14 residues in the CDR3. V lost 5 bases to trimming and J lost 0 bases, with 8 bases between them. Germline V gene sequence: CDR1 LNHDA, CDR2 SQIVND (reference sequence). CDR3 coding DNA: TGTGCCAGTAGTCAACAGGGTAGCAATCAGCCCCAGCATTTT. Its protein product is CASSQQGSNQPQHF.

This clone was recorded a few times. This chain connects TRBV10-3 to TRBJ1-3, with no clear D. Germline lookup yields CDR1 ENHRY and CDR2 SYGVKD. V lost 8 bases and J 1 base, leaving 12 bases between the germline ends. CDR3 length: 14 residues. Here the CDR3 DNA reads TGTGCCATCGAGGGCGGCCCATCTGGAAACACCATATATTTT. Its translation is CAIEGGPSGNTIYF.

The rearrangement joins TRBV30 to TRBJ2-7; a weak D match, TRBD2 (5 bases). Trimming shortened V by 2 bases and J by 2 bases, and 10 bases separated the two germline ends. The CDR3 has 13 amino acids. The germline V gene encodes CDR1 GTSNPN and CDR2 SVGIG (reference sequence). The CDR3 DNA reads TGTGCCTGGAGTAGCGGAGGAGCCTACGAGCAGTACTTC. Its translation is CAWSSGGAYEQYF.

The chain combines TRBV5-1 with TRBJ1-4; 10 positions agree with TRBD1. CDR3 length: 14 amino acids. The junction had 5 bases not matched to a gene; V was cut back by 4 bases and J by 8 bases. Germline CDR1 and CDR2: SGHRS and YFSETQ. The CDR3 nucleotides read TGCGCCAGCAGCCCCGGGACAGGGGCAGAAAAACTGTTTTTT. This gives the protein CASSPGTGAEKLFF.

The V gene is TRBV4-2, the J gene TRBJ1-2, with D possibly being TRBD1 (5 bases). Germline V CDR1 and CDR2: LGHNA, YNFKEQ. V was cut by 0 bases and J by 0 bases, with 8 bases left in between. The CDR3 is 15 residues long. CDR3 DNA sequence: TGTGCCAGCAGCCAAGAAGGGGCATCTAACTATGGCTACACCTTC. Its translation is CASSQEGASNYGYTF.

The chain recombines TRBV7-3 with TRBJ2-2; tentative D call: TRBD2 (6 bases). Germline V gene data show CDR1 as SGHTA and CDR2 as FQGTGA. V lost 5 bases and J lost 2, with 9 bases in between. This CDR3 comprises 14 residues. As DNA, the CDR3 is TGTGCCAGCAGCCCCGGGAGTAACACCGGGGAGCTGTTTTTT. It translates to CASSPGSNTGELFF.

The chain uses TRBV9 and TRBJ1-4; 11 bases agree with TRBD1. This CDR3 spans 13 amino acids. Germline assignment: CDR1 SGDLS and CDR2 YYNGEE. V lost 5 bases, J lost 6 bases, and 0 bases stayed unmatched. The CDR3 bases are TGTGCCAGCAGGGGACAGGGGGATGAAAAACTGTTTTTT. This gives the protein CASRGQGDEKLFF.